One sample yielded the 29 T cell receptor beta chains listed below, sequenced in a study of T cells after yellow fever vaccination. MiXCR, run by TCRdb on the 5' RACE reads, gives a single entry per CDR3 protein. In the table there are a few hundred thousand distinct CDR3 sequences, approximately 10% of which are singletons. The sequenced sample was CD4+ T cells sorted from PBMCs, obtained 5 days after the yellow fever booster vaccination. The receptor source for this set is a man between 18 and 35 years old who received the YFV17D yellow fever vaccine.

The chain couples TRBV4-2 to TRBJ1-2, with D perhaps matching TRBD1 (5 bases). The CDR3 totals 14 residues. The V gene's germline CDR1 is LGHNA and CDR2 YNFKEQ. V lost 0 bases and J 8 bases, leaving 13 bases between the germline ends. CDR3 amino acids: CASSQEAGQRGYTF. The CDR3 nucleotides are TGTGCCAGCAGCCAAGAGGCAGGGCAGAGGGGCTACACCTTC.

The V call is TRBV21-1, the J call TRBJ2-3; TRBD1 is the table's D call, not checked against the DNA. TRBV21-1 is a documented pseudogene. CDR3 length: 15 residues. CDR3 residues: CASSKRSRGVDTQYF. CDR3 DNA sequence: TGTGCCAGCAGCAAAAGGTCCAGGGGAGTGGATACGCAGTATTTT.

In its sample, this clonotype was seen a few times. This chain joins TRBV7-9 and TRBJ2-1; 12 nucleotides align to TRBD2. This CDR3 is 15 amino acids long. The germline gives CDR1 SEHNR, CDR2 FQNEAQ (reference sequence). V gave up 5 bases and J gave up 7 bases; unmatched junction bases: 6. In nucleotides, the CDR3 is TGTGCCAGCAGCCTTCTAGCGGGGGGGCTAAATGAGCAGTTCTTC. Protein product: CASSLLAGGLNEQFF.

The rearrangement links TRBV2 to TRBJ1-2; the D is unclear. The V and J ends lost 5 bases and 4 bases respectively, with 11 bases between them. Germline V gives CDR1 SNHLY, CDR2 FYNNEI. The CDR3 has 13 amino acids. The CDR3 reads CASSLEGFYGYTF. The CDR3, as DNA: TGTGCCAGCAGTTTGGAGGGATTCTATGGCTACACCTTC. The entire variable domain, with the rest obtained from reference TRBV2 and TRBJ1-2, is as follows: EPEVTQTPSHQVTQMGQEVILRCVPISNHLYFYWYRQILGQKVEFLVSFYNNEISEKSEIFDDQFSVERPDGSNFTLKIRSTKLEDSAMYFCASSLEGFYGYTFGSGTRLTVV.

Concerning this clonotype: A read error may account for a junction end that differs from germline. The chain employs TRBV7-2 and TRBJ2-1, with TRBD2 matching over 7 bases. CDR1 and CDR2 from the germline V gene are SGHTA and FQGNSA. The CDR3 is 14 residues long. The CDR3 is CASTLGGGYNEQFF. The CDR3 coding sequence is TGTGCCAGCACCTTAGGCGGGGGATACAATGAGCAGTTCTTC.

This clonotype came up many times. The chain links TRBV7-6 to TRBJ2-6; D is unclear. The CDR3 covers 15 residues. The V and J ends lost 1 base and 2 bases respectively, with 6 bases between them. Per germline, CDR1 SGHVS and CDR2 FNYEAQ. CDR3 in DNA: TGTGCCAGCAGCTTAGGTCTCCCTGGGGCCAACGTCCTGACTTTC. It is translated as CASSLGLPGANVLTF.

In nucleotides, the CDR3 is TGTGCCAGCAACCCAGGACGCAGGAATCAGCCCCAGCATTTT. It translates to CASNPGRRNQPQHF. The genes are TRBV7-8 and TRBJ1-5; the D is unclear. Germline CDR1 and CDR2: SGHVS and FQNEAQ. The CDR3 consists of 14 residues. Between the trimmed V and J ends, which lost 7 bases and 4 bases, there was a span of 14 bases.

This clonotype was observed many times. The chain carries TRBV5-6 and TRBJ1-6, with D possibly matching TRBD1 (5 bases). V shed 0 bases and J shed 9 bases, with 10 bases lying between them. Germline-derived CDR1 and CDR2 are SGHDT and YYEEEE. The CDR3 contains 14 residues. The CDR3, as DNA: TGTGCCAGCAGCTTGGGTCTTGGGGGTTCACCCCTCCACTTT. Protein: CASSLGLGGSPLHF.

The rearrangement joins TRBV6-2 or TRBV6-3 to TRBJ1-5; D may be TRBD1 (5 bases). Trimming removed 8 bases from V and 9 bases from J, with 23 bases in between. Germline CDR1 MNHEY, CDR2 SVGEGT. CDR3 length: 15 amino acids. The CDR3 is CASGDSGQARGPQHF. The CDR3 DNA follows: TGTGCCAGCGGGGACTCGGGCCAGGCTCGAGGGCCCCAGCATTTT.

This chain connects TRBV10-3 to TRBJ1-1; TRBD1 matches at 9 bases. The CDR3 totals 15 residues. Germline V CDR1 and CDR2: ENHRY, SYGVKD. Trimming removed 11 bases from V and 0 bases from J; junction bases left unmatched: 10. CDR3: CASTGQGVMNTEAFF. The CDR3 region has the DNA TGTGCCTCCACGGGACAGGGTGTCATGAACACTGAAGCTTTCTTT.

The chain joins TRBV19 to TRBJ1-2, with 10 nucleotides matching TRBD1. J lost 8 bases, V lost 6 bases, and 9 bases had no gene match. Germline-derived CDR1 and CDR2 are LNHDA and SQIVND (reference sequence). The CDR3 runs to 14 residues. Here the CDR3 DNA reads TGTGCCAGTAGAGGGACAGGGGCCTCTCCCGGCTACACCTTC. Its translation is CASRGTGASPGYTF.

This clonotype was detected only a few times. This chain links TRBV5-1 with TRBJ1-1, with D perhaps TRBD1 (5 bases). The CDR3 length is 14 residues. The ends were cut back, 0 bases at V and 6 bases at J, with 12 bases in the middle. Germline V lookup: CDR1 SGHRS, CDR2 YFSETQ. In DNA, the CDR3 is TGCGCCAGCAGCTTGGAGCGGGGGAAGGCTGAAGCTTTCTTT. It yields the protein CASSLERGKAEAFF.

Many counts were recorded for this clonotype. The chain is built from TRBV4-1 and TRBJ2-7; TRBD2 is a possible D gene (6 bases). The CDR3 is 15 amino acids. Trimming took off 1 base at V and 0 bases at J, with 10 bases between the two ends. Germline V gene lookup returns CDR1 MGHRA and CDR2 YSYEKL. The chain's CDR3 is CASSQGLVVSYEQYF. Written as DNA, the CDR3 is TGCGCCAGCAGCCAAGGACTAGTGGTCTCCTACGAGCAGTACTTC.

The chain is built from TRBV20-1 and TRBJ1-5, with a tentative D call TRBD1 (5 bases). The germline V gene encodes CDR1 DFQATT and CDR2 SNEGSKA (reference sequence). The ends were cut back, 5 bases at V and 2 bases at J, with 10 bases in the middle. CDR3 length equals 13 residues. The CDR3 loop is CSAGDGGNQPQHF. The CDR3 coding sequence is TGCAGTGCTGGGGACGGGGGCAATCAGCCCCAGCATTTT.

There are a few counts of this clonotype. This chain connects TRBV4-3 to TRBJ1-3, with TRBD1 identical over 7 bases. The junction had 7 bases not matched to a gene; V was cut back by 2 bases and J by 0 bases. This CDR3 has 17 amino acids. Germline V CDR1 and CDR2: LGHNA, YSLEER. CDR3 loop: CASSQQTGRDSGNTIYF. The CDR3 nucleotides read TGCGCCAGCAGCCAACAGACAGGGCGAGACTCTGGAAACACCATATATTTT.

The chain is built from TRBV20-1 and TRBJ1-6; D is perhaps TRBD1 (5 bases). The CDR3 covers 13 residues. The ends were cut back, 3 bases at V and 7 bases at J, with 10 bases in the middle. Germline CDR1 reads DFQATT; CDR2 reads SNEGSKA (reference sequence). The CDR3 sequence: CSASTQANSPLHF. The CDR3 DNA reads TGCAGTGCTAGCACACAGGCAAATTCACCCCTCCACTTT.

This clonotype has more than one count but fewer than ten. V and J are TRBV30 and TRBJ2-7, with D perhaps matching TRBD1 (5 bases). The CDR3 covers 12 residues. With 5 bases removed from V and 0 bases from J, the gap between germline ends came to 8 bases. Germline V gives CDR1 GTSNPN, CDR2 SVGIG (reference sequence). The CDR3 nucleotides are TGTGCCTGGGGGGCCTACTCCTACGAGCAGTACTTC. Encoded protein: CAWGAYSYEQYF.

This clonotype has more than one count but fewer than ten. The chain recombines TRBV6-6 with TRBJ2-7; 11 bases are shared with TRBD1. The V gene end was trimmed by 6 bases and the J gene end by 4 bases; junction bases not matched to a gene: 5. This CDR3 is built from 14 residues. The V gene's germline CDR1 is MNHNY and CDR2 SVGAGI (reference sequence). The CDR3 region is CASSGQGARYEQYF. The CDR3 DNA follows: TGTGCCAGCAGCGGACAGGGGGCGAGATACGAGCAGTACTTC.

The sample holds a few counts of this clonotype. The chain carries TRBV12-3 or TRBV12-4 and TRBJ2-7, with 9 bases aligning to TRBD1. CDR3 size: 14 residues. With 3 bases clipped from V and 6 bases from J, the junction kept 6 bases outside the gene matches. CDR3 sequence (DNA): TGTGCCAGCAGTTTCCGGGACAGGGCGCGCGAGCAGTACTTC. Translated: CASSFRDRAREQYF.

V gene TRBV6-5 combines with J gene TRBJ2-5, with 14 bases fitting TRBD2. V gave up 2 bases and J gave up 5 bases; unmatched junction bases: 7. Germline assignment: CDR1 MNHEY and CDR2 SVGAGI. The CDR3 length is 17 residues. CDR3 nucleotides: TGTGCCAGCAGTTACCGGGGGACTAGCGGGGGAGGGGAGACCCAGTACTTC. Amino acid sequence: CASSYRGTSGGGETQYF.

This clonotype appeared a few times. The rearrangement links TRBV5-1 to TRBJ2-7; the D call may be TRBD1 or TRBD2 (5 bases each). The CDR3 length is 15 residues. CDR1 is SGHRS, CDR2 YFSETQ, per germline. V shed 0 bases and J shed 5 bases, with 15 bases lying between them. CDR3 sequence (DNA): TGCGCCAGCAGCTTGGCGACGGCCCGAGGGGACGAGCAGTACTTC. Translation gives CASSLATARGDEQYF.

This clonotype was picked up many times. This chain joins TRBV29-1 and TRBJ2-7; D is unresolved. The CDR3 has 13 amino acids. The germline gives CDR1 SQVTM, CDR2 ANQGSEA. V lost 2 bases, J lost 3 bases, and 11 bases lay in between. The CDR3 nucleotides read TGCAGCGTTGAAACGGGTTCAATCTACGAGCAGTACTTC. It specifies CSVETGSIYEQYF.

This clonotype showed up many times. The rearrangement uses TRBV3-1 and TRBJ2-1, with 9 positions matching TRBD1. V lost 2 bases and J lost 2; bases outside the gene matches: 4. Germline CDR1 LGHDT, CDR2 YNNKEL (reference sequence). CDR3 size: 16 residues. CDR3 amino acids: CASSQNTGGAYNEQFF. The CDR3 DNA is TGTGCCAGCAGCCAAAATACAGGGGGCGCCTACAATGAGCAGTTCTTC.

This clonotype has at least ten counts. This chain joins TRBV7-8 and TRBJ1-1, with D unclear. The V and J ends lost 5 bases and 5 bases respectively, with 12 bases between them. The CDR3 is made up of 13 amino acids. CDR1 is SGHVS and CDR2 is FQNEAQ in the germline V gene. CDR3: CASSPYPVTEAFF. The CDR3 nucleotides are TGTGCCAGCAGCCCATACCCGGTTACTGAAGCTTTCTTT.

This clonotype came up a few times. The chain has TRBV18 and TRBJ1-1, with a tentative D call TRBD1 (5 bases). CDR1 is KGHSH and CDR2 is LQKENI in the germline V gene. Trimming removed 5 bases from V and 4 bases from J, with 14 bases in between. The CDR3 extends over 14 amino acids. The CDR3 loop reads CASSRRAGTTEAFF. CDR3 coding DNA: TGTGCCAGCTCAAGGCGGGCAGGGACCACTGAAGCTTTCTTT.

This chain links TRBV5-4 with TRBJ1-5, with D possibly TRBD1 on 5 matching bases. Germline V gene data show CDR1 as SGHNT and CDR2 as YYREEE (reference sequence). CDR3 length: 15 residues. V was trimmed by 4 bases and J by 3 bases, leaving 14 bases between them. CDR3: CASSPGGGSNQPQHF. The CDR3 nucleotides read TGTGCCAGCAGCCCCGGGGGAGGGTCCAATCAGCCCCAGCATTTT.

This clonotype came up a few times. The gene calls are TRBV5-1 and TRBJ2-7, with D tentatively TRBD1 (6 bases). This CDR3 spans 14 amino acids. CDR1 and CDR2 from the germline V gene are SGHRS and YFSETQ. V lost 2 bases, J lost 3 bases, and 12 bases lay in between. CDR3 nucleotide sequence: TGCGCCAGCAGCTTTGATGTCAGGGGCTACGAGCAGTACTTC. This sequence encodes CASSFDVRGYEQYF.

This clonotype was observed a handful of times. The genes are TRBV2 and TRBJ1-1; D is unresolved. Per the germline V gene, CDR1 is SNHLY and CDR2 is FYNNEI. The V and J ends lost 0 bases and 3 bases respectively, with 8 bases between them. CDR3 length: 14 residues. The DNA for the CDR3 is TGTGCCAGCAGTGAAGCAGGGAGGGACACTGAAGCTTTCTTT. This gives the protein CASSEAGRDTEAFF.

The chain has TRBV11-3 and TRBJ2-5; 8 positions match TRBD2. Germline lookup yields CDR1 SGHNT and CDR2 YENEEA. The CDR3 extends over 16 amino acids. With 1 base clipped from V and 7 bases from J, the junction kept 11 bases outside the gene matches. This CDR3 is CASSLGSPGLGSTQYF. The DNA for the CDR3 is TGTGCCAGCAGCTTAGGGAGTCCGGGACTAGGATCGACCCAGTACTTC.